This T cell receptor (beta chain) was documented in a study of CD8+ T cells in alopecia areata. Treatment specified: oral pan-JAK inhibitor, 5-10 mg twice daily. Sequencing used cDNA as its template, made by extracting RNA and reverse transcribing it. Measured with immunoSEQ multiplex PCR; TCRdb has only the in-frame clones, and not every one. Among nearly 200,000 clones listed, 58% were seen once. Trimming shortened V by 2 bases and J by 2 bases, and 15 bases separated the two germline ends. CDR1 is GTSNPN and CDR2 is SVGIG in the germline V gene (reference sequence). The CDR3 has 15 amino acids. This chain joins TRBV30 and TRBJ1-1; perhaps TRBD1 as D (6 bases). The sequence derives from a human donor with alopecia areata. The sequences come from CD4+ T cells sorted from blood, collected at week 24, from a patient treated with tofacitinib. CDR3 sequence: CAWSPIDRLNTEAFF. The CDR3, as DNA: TGTGCCTGGAGTCCAATAGACAGGCTAAACACTGAAGCTTTCTTT.